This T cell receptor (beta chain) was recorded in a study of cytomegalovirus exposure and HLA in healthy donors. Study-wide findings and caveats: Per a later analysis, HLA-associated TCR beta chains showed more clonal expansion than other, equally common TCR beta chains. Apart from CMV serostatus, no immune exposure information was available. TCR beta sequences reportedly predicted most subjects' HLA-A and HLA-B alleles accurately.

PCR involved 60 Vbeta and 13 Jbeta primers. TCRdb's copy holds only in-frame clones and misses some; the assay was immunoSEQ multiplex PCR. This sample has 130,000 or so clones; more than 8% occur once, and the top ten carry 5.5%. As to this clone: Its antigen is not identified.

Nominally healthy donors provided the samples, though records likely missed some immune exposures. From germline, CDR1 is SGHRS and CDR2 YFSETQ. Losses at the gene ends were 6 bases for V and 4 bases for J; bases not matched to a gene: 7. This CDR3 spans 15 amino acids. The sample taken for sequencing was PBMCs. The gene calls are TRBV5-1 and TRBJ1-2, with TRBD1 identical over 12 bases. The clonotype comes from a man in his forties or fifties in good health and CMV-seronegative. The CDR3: CASKGTGGYGYGYTF. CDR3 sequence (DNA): TGCGCCAGCAAAGGGACAGGGGGCTATGGCTATGGCTACACCTTC.